What follows are 29 T cell receptor beta chains derived from one specimen sequenced in a study of blood T cell repertoires in COVID-19. The assay was immunoSEQ multiplex PCR, and TCRdb's table has in-frame clones only and misses some. The sample holds about 480,000 clones, around 89% seen once. The sample comprised PBMCs or T cells enriched from blood (not recorded which). Every receptor here comes from a woman in her 40s who had recovered from COVID-19.

The gene calls are TRBV6-6 and TRBJ2-1; the match to TRBD1 covers 7 bases. The CDR3 covers 11 residues. Per germline, CDR1 MNHNY and CDR2 SVGAGI (reference sequence). The trim removed 10 bases at V and 7 bases at J, leaving 4 bases unmatched. This CDR3 reads CATSTGNEQFF. The CDR3 bases are TGTGCCACTTCGACAGGGAATGAGCAGTTCTTC.

The chain combines TRBV7-9 with TRBJ1-4; 10 nucleotides align to TRBD1. With 5 bases clipped from V and 7 bases from J, the junction kept 7 bases outside the gene matches. The V gene's germline CDR1 is SEHNR and CDR2 FQNEAQ (reference sequence). The CDR3 is made up of 15 amino acids. CDR3 in amino acids: CASSPTGTGVEKLFF. The CDR3 DNA is TGTGCCAGCAGCCCGACTGGGACAGGGGTTGAAAAACTGTTTTTT.

The rearrangement links TRBV9 to TRBJ1-2, with 10 bases lining up with TRBD1. The CDR3 consists of 17 residues. Germline CDR1 SGDLS, CDR2 YYNGEE. V lost 3 bases and J lost 8; bases outside the gene matches: 16. DNA of the CDR3: TGTGCCAGCAGCGCCCGGTACCCTGACAGGGGGCATTGGGGCTACACCTTC. This gives the protein CASSARYPDRGHWGYTF.

The chain links TRBV15 to TRBJ2-7, with a possible D match to TRBD2 (5 bases). Germline-derived CDR1 and CDR2 are LNHNV and YYDKDF (reference sequence). Trimming cost V 3 bases and J 2 bases, with 17 bases left between them. The length of the CDR3 is 16 residues. The CDR3 bases are TGTGCCACCAGCAGCCAGCCGGGAAGGGAGACCTACGAGCAGTACTTC. Translation gives CATSSQPGRETYEQYF.

The J gene is TRBJ1-2, the V gene TRBV27; 9 bases line up with TRBD1. This CDR3 spans 19 amino acids. The V gene end was trimmed by 3 bases and the J gene end by 0 bases; junction bases not matched to a gene: 14. Germline-derived CDR1 and CDR2 are MNHEY and SMNVEV (reference sequence). CDR3 region: CASSLSPLRDRETNYGYTF. Here the CDR3 DNA reads TGTGCCAGCAGTTTGTCCCCCCTCCGGGACAGGGAGACTAACTATGGCTACACCTTC.

The CDR3 region is CAIRDRVTGGANVLTF. The CDR3 DNA reads as TGTGCCATCCGGGACAGGGTAACTGGTGGGGCCAACGTCCTGACTTTC. This chain joins TRBV10-3 and TRBJ2-6; TRBD1 matches at 9 bases. The CDR3 covers 16 residues. Germline CDR1 is ENHRY and CDR2 is SYGVKD. With V trimmed by 8 bases and J by 3 bases, 8 bases remained unmatched.

This clone was recorded only once. The chain uses TRBV9 and TRBJ1-1; 7 bases line up with TRBD1. The CDR3 totals 14 residues. CDR1 is SGDLS and CDR2 is YYNGEE in the germline V gene. With V trimmed by 4 bases and J by 4 bases, 7 bases remained unmatched. The CDR3 region has the DNA TGTGCCAGCAGCCCGAGACAGGGCGGCACTGAAGCTTTCTTT. Translation gives CASSPRQGGTEAFF.

This clone was seen a handful of times. V usage is TRBV5-1 and J usage is TRBJ1-1, with D unclear. Between the trimmed V and J ends, which lost 4 bases and 4 bases, there was a span of 14 bases. This CDR3 has 14 residues. CDR1 and CDR2 (germline): SGHRS, YFSETQ. Here the CDR3 reads CASSPSGGITEAFF. The CDR3 nucleotides read TGCGCCAGCAGCCCCAGTGGAGGGATCACTGAAGCTTTCTTT.

The V gene is TRBV6-2 or TRBV6-3, the J gene TRBJ2-7; TRBD2 agrees at 7 bases. V lost 1 base, J lost 9 bases, and 9 bases stayed unmatched. CDR1 is MNHEY, CDR2 SVGEGT, per germline. The length of the CDR3 is 14 residues. The CDR3 reads CASSYFRTSDGQYF. As DNA, the CDR3 is TGTGCCAGCAGTTACTTTAGGACTAGTGACGGGCAGTACTTC.

About this clone itself: The junction does not match germline at one end; this may be a read error. The chain carries TRBV11-2 and TRBJ2-2; D might be TRBD2 (5 bases). The CDR3 loop spans 14 amino acids. CDR1 SGHAT and CDR2 FQNNGV come from the germline V gene. CDR3 in amino acids: CACRLDLSAGELFF. The DNA for the CDR3 is TGTGCCTGCAGGCTGGACCTTAGCGCCGGGGAGCTGTTTTTT.

The chain joins TRBV10-3 to TRBJ1-5; D is undetermined. Germline CDR1 ENHRY, CDR2 SYGVKD. The germline V and J ends were trimmed by 0 bases and 6 bases, with 15 bases remaining between them. The CDR3 length is 16 residues. This chain's CDR3 is CAISESEAGLGQPQHF. The CDR3 region has the DNA TGTGCCATCAGTGAGTCGGAAGCGGGTTTGGGTCAGCCCCAGCATTTT.

The J gene is TRBJ2-6, the V gene TRBV19, with a weak D call TRBD1 (7 bases). Trimming pared 3 bases from V and 4 bases from J, leaving 16 bases between. The length of the CDR3 is 17 residues. Germline assignment: CDR1 LNHDA and CDR2 SQIVND (reference sequence). The CDR3 sequence: CASSILEGAQGANVLTF. Written as DNA, the CDR3 is TGTGCCAGTAGTATCCTGGAGGGGGCGCAGGGGGCCAACGTCCTGACTTTC.

This clone was counted only a few times. The chain carries TRBV19 and TRBJ2-1; 7 bases are a match to TRBD2. This CDR3 has 16 residues. Germline values: CDR1 LNHDA, CDR2 SQIVND (reference sequence). V was clipped by 3 bases and J by 7 bases; unmatched bases: 12. CDR3 in amino acids: CASSIPAGLRGNEQFF. DNA for the CDR3: TGTGCCAGTAGTATCCCAGCGGGACTCCGCGGGAATGAGCAGTTCTTC. Together with reference TRBV19 and TRBJ2-1, the CDR3 gives the full variable domain: DGGITQSPKYLFRKEGQNVTLSCEQNLNHDAMYWYRQDPGQGLRLIYYSQIVNDFQKGDIAEGYSVSREKKESFPLTVTSAQKNPTAFYLCASSIPAGLRGNEQFFGPGTRLTVL.

The chain carries TRBV7-8 and TRBJ2-1, with TRBD2 identical over 13 bases. Germline trimming cut 1 base from V and 3 bases from J; bases unmatched to any gene: 3. This CDR3 spans 17 amino acids. Looked up from germline, CDR1 is SGHVS and CDR2 is FQNEAQ. This chain's CDR3 is CASSLELAGGVYNEQFF. The CDR3 region has the DNA TGTGCCAGCAGCTTAGAACTAGCGGGGGGGGTCTACAATGAGCAGTTCTTC.

This sequence joins TRBV7-2 and TRBJ2-7, with 7 nucleotides matching TRBD2. With 8 bases clipped from V and 5 bases from J, the junction kept 12 bases outside the gene matches. Per germline, CDR1 SGHTA and CDR2 FQGNSA. The CDR3 totals 14 residues. The DNA for the CDR3 is TGTGCCAGCGCTCAAACGGCCGGGACTAACGAGCAGTACTTC. Protein product: CASAQTAGTNEQYF.

This sequence joins TRBV5-6 and TRBJ2-7; a possible D gene is TRBD2 (5 bases). Germline CDR1 and CDR2: SGHDT and YYEEEE. Trimming took off 4 bases at V and 4 bases at J, with 18 bases between the two ends. This CDR3 is built from 15 residues. For the CDR3, the DNA is TGTGCCAGCAGCGGAATTCTAGCTACGGATTACGAGCAGTACTTC. The encoded protein is CASSGILATDYEQYF.

This chain connects TRBV27 to TRBJ2-3, with TRBD2 matching 8 bases. V gave up 5 bases and J gave up 5 bases; unmatched junction bases: 12. The germline CDR1 and CDR2 sequences are MNHEY and SMNVEV (reference sequence). The CDR3 length is 16 residues. The DNA of the CDR3 is TGTGCCAGCAGTACGGGACTAGTTAGAGGAGGAGATACGCAGTATTTT. The encoded protein is CASSTGLVRGGDTQYF.

Only one count was recorded for this clone. The chain carries TRBV24-1 and TRBJ1-5; D possibly corresponds to TRBD1 (5 bases). CDR3 length: 13 residues. The germline gives CDR1 KGHDR, CDR2 SFDVKD. Between the trimmed V and J ends, which lost 4 bases and 8 bases, there was a span of 11 bases. CDR3 nucleotides: TGTGCCACCAGTGAGGCCACAGGTGAGCCCCAGCATTTT. Translated: CATSEATGEPQHF.

The chain uses TRBV3-1 (or the pseudogene TRBV3-2) and TRBJ1-3; no clear D. The CDR3 runs 14 residues. The V and J ends lost 3 bases and 1 base respectively, with 7 bases between them. Per germline, CDR1 LGHDT and CDR2 YNNKEL (reference sequence). CDR3 DNA sequence: TGTGCCAGCAGCCATGGGGAGTCTGGAAACACCATATATTTT. Translation: CASSHGESGNTIYF.

The CDR3 DNA reads TGTGCCAGCAGCTTAAGTGGGACAGGGGATGGAAACACCATATATTTT. It encodes CASSLSGTGDGNTIYF. The rearrangement joins TRBV7-9 to TRBJ1-3; 10 nucleotides agree with TRBD1. Germline loops: CDR1 SEHNR, CDR2 FQNEAQ (reference sequence). The CDR3 loop spans 16 amino acids. V gave up 2 bases and J gave up 3 bases; unmatched junction bases: 4.

The V call is TRBV7-8, the J call TRBJ2-1; a weak D match, TRBD1 (7 bases). Trimming removed 2 bases at V and 3 bases at J, with 20 bases between. There are 18 residues in the CDR3. Germline CDR1 SGHVS, CDR2 FQNEAQ. In nucleotides, the CDR3 is TGTGCCAGCAGCTTATTTGGCAGGGGGGCAAGACACTACAATGAGCAGTTCTTC. It translates to CASSLFGRGARHYNEQFF.

The chain is built from TRBV5-6 and TRBJ2-3, with no clear D. CDR3 length: 13 amino acids. CDR1 SGHDT and CDR2 YYEEEE come from the germline V gene. Trimming shortened V by 0 bases and J by 6 bases, and 8 bases separated the two germline ends. The CDR3 DNA follows: TGTGCCAGCAGCTTGGTCGAGTTGGATACGCAGTATTTT. This codes for CASSLVELDTQYF.

The chain is built from TRBV10-2 and TRBJ2-7; 14 bases match TRBD2. The CDR3 runs 19 residues. J gave up 5 bases and V 3 bases, and 15 bases lay outside the gene matches. Germline loops: CDR1 WSHSY, CDR2 SAAADI. CDR3 nucleotide sequence: TGCGCCAGCAGTGATCCCACAGGACTAGCGGGAGGAGAGACCCACGAGCAGTACTTC. As protein: CASSDPTGLAGGETHEQYF.

V gene TRBV7-2 combines with J gene TRBJ1-3, with D uncertain. Trimming shortened V by 1 base and J by 8 bases, and 18 bases separated the two germline ends. The CDR3 extends over 16 amino acids. In germline, CDR1 is SGHTA, CDR2 FQGNSA. The CDR3 DNA follows: TGTGCCAGCAGCTTAGTTTCCCCTGCGAGGATGGACACCATATATTTT. Residues: CASSLVSPARMDTIYF. Supplemented by reference TRBV7-2 and TRBJ1-3, the full variable domain reads GAGVSQSPSNKVTEKGKDVELRCDPISGHTALYWYRQSLGQGLEFLIYFQGNSAPDKSGLPSDRFSAERTGGSVSTLTIQRTQQEDSAVYLCASSLVSPARMDTIYFGEGSWLTVV.

The chain has TRBV6-2 or TRBV6-3 and TRBJ2-7; the match to TRBD1 covers 9 bases. This CDR3 region has 15 residues. CDR1 MNHEY and CDR2 SVGEGT come from the germline V gene. The V gene end was trimmed by 2 bases and the J gene end by 4 bases; junction bases not matched to a gene: 6. CDR3 amino acids: CASSYRTGGLYEQYF. The CDR3 coding sequence is TGTGCCAGCAGTTACCGAACAGGGGGCTTGTACGAGCAGTACTTC.

The count of this clone is one. This chain connects TRBV24-1 to TRBJ2-1; TRBD1 matches 12 bases. This CDR3 spans 14 amino acids. Per the germline V gene, CDR1 is KGHDR and CDR2 is SFDVKD. V shed 9 bases and J 6 bases; nucleotides not matched to a gene: 5. CDR3 bases: TGTGCCACCTGGGGACAGGGGGCTGCCAATGAGCAGTTCTTC. It specifies CATWGQGAANEQFF.

V is TRBV14 and J is TRBJ1-2; 10 nucleotides match TRBD1. V was clipped by 4 bases and J by 7 bases; unmatched bases: 12. Germline loops: CDR1 SGHDN, CDR2 FVKESK. This CDR3 spans 16 amino acids. CDR3 sequence reads: CASSRGGDRGGGGYTF. The CDR3 bases are TGTGCCAGCAGCCGAGGCGGGGACAGGGGTGGTGGTGGCTACACCTTC.

V gene TRBV2 combines with J gene TRBJ1-1; tentative D call: TRBD1 (5 bases). V dropped 3 bases and J dropped 7 bases, with 12 bases sitting between them. Germline CDR1 SNHLY, CDR2 FYNNEI. The CDR3 totals 13 residues. CDR3 sequence reads: CASSDREDGEAFF. DNA for the CDR3: TGTGCCAGCAGTGACAGGGAGGATGGTGAAGCTTTCTTT.

This clone has more than one count but fewer than ten. The chain joins TRBV30 to TRBJ2-3; TRBD1 matches 7 bases. Germline CDR1 reads GTSNPN; CDR2 reads SVGIG (reference sequence). The CDR3 runs to 14 residues. Unmatched junction bases numbered 9, after V lost 7 bases and J lost 2 bases. The CDR3 region has the DNA TGTGCCTCCTGGGTAAGGGGGCCCACAGATACGCAGTATTTT. It yields the protein CASWVRGPTDTQYF. Using reference TRBV30 and TRBJ2-3 for the parts outside the CDR3, the full variable domain is SQTIHQWPATLVQPVGSPLSLECTVEGTSNPNLYWYRQAAGRGLQLLFYSVGIGQISSEVPQNLSASRPQDRQFILSSKKLLLSDSGFYLCASWVRGPTDTQYFGPGTRLTVL.